The 6 T cell receptor beta chains below come from one sample, sequenced in a study of cytomegalovirus exposure and HLA in healthy donors. Primers included in the PCR were 60 Vbeta and 13 Jbeta primers. Repertoires were generated with immunoSEQ multiplex PCR, while TCRdb's copy carries only in-frame clones and drops some. The profile shows about 160,000 clones, around 81% of them singletons. The sequencing input was PBMCs. The receptors derive from a man aged 40-49 years in good health and CMV-seronegative.

The chain has TRBV27 and TRBJ1-1; D is possibly TRBD1 (5 bases). This CDR3 is built from 15 residues. Deletions cut 4 bases from V and 0 bases from J, with 12 bases between. Germline-derived CDR1 and CDR2 are MNHEY and SMNVEV (reference sequence). The CDR3 region has the DNA TGTGCCAGCAGTTCCAACAGGCGTCTGAACACTGAAGCTTTCTTT. Translating it yields CASSSNRRLNTEAFF.

This chain uses TRBV4-1 with TRBJ2-5; 8 bases align to TRBD1. With 1 base clipped from V and 3 bases from J, the junction kept 4 bases outside the gene matches. CDR3 length: 15 amino acids. Germline values: CDR1 MGHRA, CDR2 YSYEKL. The CDR3 nucleotides are TGCGCCAGCAGCCAAGTAGGGACAGGTGAAGAGACCCAGTACTTC. Residues: CASSQVGTGEETQYF.

The V gene is TRBV5-5, the J gene TRBJ2-2; D is undetermined. Trimming shortened V by 0 bases and J by 1 base, and 4 bases separated the two germline ends. The CDR3 totals 14 residues. CDR1 and CDR2 from the germline V gene are SGHKS and YYEKEE (reference sequence). The CDR3 nucleotides read TGTGCCAGCAGCTTGGGAGGGAACACCGGGGAGCTGTTTTTT. This codes for CASSLGGNTGELFF.

This chain links TRBV19 with TRBJ2-7; 7 bases match TRBD1. This CDR3 is built from 14 residues. Germline lookup yields CDR1 LNHDA and CDR2 SQIVND (reference sequence). V was pared by 5 bases and J by 3 bases, with 7 bases of the junction left unmatched. In DNA, the CDR3 is TGTGCCAGTAGTCGACAGGGTGCGCTCTACGAGCAGTACTTC. Translating gives CASSRQGALYEQYF.

The chain couples TRBV6-6 to TRBJ1-1; possibly TRBD1 for D (5 bases). This CDR3 is 13 amino acids long. CDR1 is MNHNY, CDR2 SVGAGI, per germline (reference sequence). Trimming shortened V by 7 bases and J by 1 base, and 10 bases separated the two germline ends. Here the CDR3 DNA reads TGTGCCAGCACTTTTCAGGGGAACACTGAAGCTTTCTTT. Translating gives CASTFQGNTEAFF.

The chain is built from TRBV5-1 and TRBJ2-3; 7 bases match TRBD2. The V gene's germline CDR1 is SGHRS and CDR2 YFSETQ. This CDR3 contains 15 residues. After removal of 0 bases from V and 4 bases from J, the junction contained 5 bases not matched to a gene. The CDR3 DNA follows: TGCGCCAGCAGCTTGGTGGCGGGAGATTCAGATACGCAGTATTTT. Translating gives CASSLVAGDSDTQYF.